This T cell receptor beta chain was profiled in a study of blood T cell repertoires in COVID-19. Germline V gene sequence: CDR1 LNHDA, CDR2 SQIVND (reference sequence). Unmatched junction bases numbered 4, after V lost 4 bases and J lost 6 bases. This CDR3 is 16 amino acids long. Produced via immunoSEQ multiplex PCR; TCRdb's table is partial and in-frame only. The profile shows some 93,000 clones, roughly 85% of them singletons. This clonotype originated in a man aged 55 to 70 with acute or convalescent COVID-19. V is TRBV19 and J is TRBJ2-2, with 14 bases fitting TRBD2. Sequences were obtained from peripheral blood. The CDR3 spells CASSRRLAGGPGELFF. DNA of the CDR3: TGTGCCAGTAGTAGAAGACTAGCGGGGGGGCCCGGGGAGCTGTTTTTT.